The present entry profiles one TCR beta chain with its context. Between the trimmed V and J ends, which lost 6 bases and 4 bases, there was a span of 10 bases. CDR3 length equals 12 residues. Germline CDR1 MDHEN, CDR2 SYDVKM. This table comes from immunoSEQ multiplex PCR, and its TCRdb copy is limited to in-frame clones, with some not included. The sample includes 90,000 to 130,000 clones, more than 70% of them seen just once. These data come from a study of T cell responses to AZD1222 COVID-19 vaccine. The chain couples TRBV28 to TRBJ2-7; the D gene is possibly TRBD1 (5 bases). The source is an adult in good health. Sequencing was performed on peripheral blood, taken on day 0 of MenACWY control vaccination. For the CDR3, the DNA is TGTGCCAGCAGCCCCCAGGGTTACGAGCAGTACTTC. Amino acid sequence: CASSPQGYEQYF.